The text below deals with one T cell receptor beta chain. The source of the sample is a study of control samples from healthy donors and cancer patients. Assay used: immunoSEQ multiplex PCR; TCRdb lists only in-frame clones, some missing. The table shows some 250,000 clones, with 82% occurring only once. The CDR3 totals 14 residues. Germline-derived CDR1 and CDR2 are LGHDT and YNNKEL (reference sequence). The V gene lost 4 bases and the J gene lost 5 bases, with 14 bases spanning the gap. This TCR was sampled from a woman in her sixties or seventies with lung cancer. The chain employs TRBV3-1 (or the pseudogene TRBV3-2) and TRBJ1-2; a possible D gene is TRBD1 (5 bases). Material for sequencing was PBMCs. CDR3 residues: CASSLRTQEYGYTF. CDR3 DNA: TGTGCCAGCAGCCTGCGGACACAAGAATATGGCTACACCTTC.